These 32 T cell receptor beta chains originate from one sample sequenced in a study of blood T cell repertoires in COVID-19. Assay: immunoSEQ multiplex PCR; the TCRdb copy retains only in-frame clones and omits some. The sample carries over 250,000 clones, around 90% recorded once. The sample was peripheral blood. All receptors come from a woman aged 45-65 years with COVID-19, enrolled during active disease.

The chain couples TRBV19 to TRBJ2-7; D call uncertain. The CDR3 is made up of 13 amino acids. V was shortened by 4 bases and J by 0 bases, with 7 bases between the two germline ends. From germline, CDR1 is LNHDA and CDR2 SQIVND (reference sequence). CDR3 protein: CASSRADSYEQYF. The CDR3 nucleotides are TGTGCCAGTAGTAGGGCAGACTCCTACGAGCAGTACTTC.

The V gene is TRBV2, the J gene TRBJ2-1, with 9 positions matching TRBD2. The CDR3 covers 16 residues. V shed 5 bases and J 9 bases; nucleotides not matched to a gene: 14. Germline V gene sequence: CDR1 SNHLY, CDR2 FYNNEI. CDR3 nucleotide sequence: TGTGCCAGCAGTAACCCGGCTAGCGGGACGAACGGTGAGCAGTTCTTC. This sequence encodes CASSNPASGTNGEQFF.

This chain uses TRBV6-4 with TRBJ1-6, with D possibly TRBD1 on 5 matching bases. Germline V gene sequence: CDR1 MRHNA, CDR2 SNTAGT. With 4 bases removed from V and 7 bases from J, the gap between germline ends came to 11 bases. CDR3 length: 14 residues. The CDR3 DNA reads TGTGCCAGCAGTGGAGACAGAAGGAATTCACCCCTCCACTTT. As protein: CASSGDRRNSPLHF.

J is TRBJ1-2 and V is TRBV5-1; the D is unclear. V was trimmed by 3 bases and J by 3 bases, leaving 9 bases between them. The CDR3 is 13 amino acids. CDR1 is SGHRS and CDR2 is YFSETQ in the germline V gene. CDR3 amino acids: CASSWRDDYGYTF. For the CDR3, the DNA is TGCGCCAGCAGCTGGAGGGATGACTATGGCTACACCTTC.

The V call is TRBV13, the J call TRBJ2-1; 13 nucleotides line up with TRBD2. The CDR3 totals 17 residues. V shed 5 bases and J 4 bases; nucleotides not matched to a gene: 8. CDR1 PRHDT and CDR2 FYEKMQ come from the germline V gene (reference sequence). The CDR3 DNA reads TGTGCCAGCAGCACAACTAGCGGGAGGGCAAGGTACAATGAGCAGTTCTTC. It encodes CASSTTSGRARYNEQFF.

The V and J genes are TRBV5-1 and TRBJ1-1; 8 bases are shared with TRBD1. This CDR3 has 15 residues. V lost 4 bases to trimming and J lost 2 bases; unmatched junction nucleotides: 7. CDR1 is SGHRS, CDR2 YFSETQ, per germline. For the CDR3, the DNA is TGCGCCAGCAGCCGGATCGGACAGGGCAACACTGAAGCTTTCTTT. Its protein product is CASSRIGQGNTEAFF.

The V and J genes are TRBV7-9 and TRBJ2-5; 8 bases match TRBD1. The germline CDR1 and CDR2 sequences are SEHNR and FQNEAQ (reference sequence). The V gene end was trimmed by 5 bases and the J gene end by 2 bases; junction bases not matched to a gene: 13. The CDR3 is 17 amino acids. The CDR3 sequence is CASSLAIGTGPQETQYF. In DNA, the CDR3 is TGTGCCAGCAGCCTCGCGATTGGGACAGGACCTCAAGAGACCCAGTACTTC.

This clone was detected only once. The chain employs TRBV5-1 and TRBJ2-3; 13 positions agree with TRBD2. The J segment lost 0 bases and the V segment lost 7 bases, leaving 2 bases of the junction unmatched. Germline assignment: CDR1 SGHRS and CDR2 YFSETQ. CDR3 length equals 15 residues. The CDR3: CASGTSGASTDTQYF. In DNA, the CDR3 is TGCGCCAGCGGGACTAGCGGGGCGAGCACAGATACGCAGTATTTT.

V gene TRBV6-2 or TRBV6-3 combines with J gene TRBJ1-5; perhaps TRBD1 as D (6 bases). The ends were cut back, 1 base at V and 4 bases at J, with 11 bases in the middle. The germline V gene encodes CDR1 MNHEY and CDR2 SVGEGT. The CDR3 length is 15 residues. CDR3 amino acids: CASSYWSGANQPQHF. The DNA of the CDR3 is TGTGCCAGCAGTTACTGGTCAGGGGCTAATCAGCCCCAGCATTTT.

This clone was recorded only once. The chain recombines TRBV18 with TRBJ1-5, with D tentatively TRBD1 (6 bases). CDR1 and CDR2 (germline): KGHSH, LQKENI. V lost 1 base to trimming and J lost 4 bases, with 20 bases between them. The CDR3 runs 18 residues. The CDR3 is CASSPRVSGEPSNQPQHF. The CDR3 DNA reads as TGTGCCAGCTCACCACGGGTTTCAGGGGAACCAAGTAATCAGCCCCAGCATTTT.

In nucleotides, the CDR3 is TGTGCCAGCTCACCACACAGGGACGGGAACACCATATATTTT. This sequence encodes CASSPHRDGNTIYF. The gene calls are TRBV18 and TRBJ1-3, with D possibly TRBD1 on 6 matching bases. This CDR3 spans 14 amino acids. V lost 1 base and J lost 7, with 11 bases in between. Germline values: CDR1 KGHSH, CDR2 LQKENI. The whole variable domain, filled in from reference TRBV18 and TRBJ1-3, reads NAGVMQNPRHLVRRRGQEARLRCSPMKGHSHVYWYRQLPEEGLKFMVYLQKENIIDESGMPKERFSAEFPKEGPSILRIQQVVRGDSAAYFCASSPHRDGNTIYFGEGSWLTVV.

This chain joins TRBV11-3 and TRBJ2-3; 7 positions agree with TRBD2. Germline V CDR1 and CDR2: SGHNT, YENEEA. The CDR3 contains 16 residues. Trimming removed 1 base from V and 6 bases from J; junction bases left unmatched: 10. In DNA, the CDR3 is TGTGCCAGCAGCTTAGGGGCTAGCGGCAGAGCCGATACGCAGTATTTT. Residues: CASSLGASGRADTQYF. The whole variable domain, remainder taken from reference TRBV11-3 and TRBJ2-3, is EAGVVQSPRYKIIEKKQPVAFWCNPISGHNTLYWYLQNLGQGPELLIRYENEEAVDDSQLPKDRFSAERLKGVDSTLKIQPAELGDSAVYLCASSLGASGRADTQYFGPGTRLTVL.

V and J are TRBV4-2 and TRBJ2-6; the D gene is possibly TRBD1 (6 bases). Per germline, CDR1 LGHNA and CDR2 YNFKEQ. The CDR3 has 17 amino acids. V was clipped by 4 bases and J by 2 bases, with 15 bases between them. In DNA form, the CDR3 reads TGTGCCAGCAGCCTGACCCCTGGGACAACTGGGGCCAACGTCCTGACTTTC. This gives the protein CASSLTPGTTGANVLTF.

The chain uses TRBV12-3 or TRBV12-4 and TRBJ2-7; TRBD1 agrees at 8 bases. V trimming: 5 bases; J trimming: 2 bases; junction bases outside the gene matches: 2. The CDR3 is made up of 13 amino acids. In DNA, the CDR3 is TGTGCCAGCAGTGGACAGGGACCCTACGAGCAGTACTTC. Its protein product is CASSGQGPYEQYF.

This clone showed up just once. The DNA of the CDR3 is TGTGCCAGCAGCGAAACAGGTTGGCGCTCACCCCTCCACTTT. Protein: CASSETGWRSPLHF. The J gene is TRBJ1-6, the V gene TRBV3-1 (or the pseudogene TRBV3-2), with a possible D match to TRBD1 (5 bases). The V and J ends lost 5 bases and 10 bases respectively, with 15 bases between them. Germline assignment: CDR1 LGHDT and CDR2 YNNKEL (reference sequence). The CDR3 spans 14 residues.

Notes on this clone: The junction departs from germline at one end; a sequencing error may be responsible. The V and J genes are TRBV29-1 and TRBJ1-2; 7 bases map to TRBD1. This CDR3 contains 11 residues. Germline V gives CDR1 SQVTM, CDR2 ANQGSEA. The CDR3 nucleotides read TGCAGCGTTTCCCGACAGGGCGCCCAGGCCTTC. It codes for CSVSRQGAQAF.

CDR3 region: CASSPTGTPLEQYF. DNA of the CDR3: TGTGCCAGCAGTCCGACCGGGACACCTTTGGAGCAGTACTTC. The chain recombines TRBV6-2 or TRBV6-3 with TRBJ2-7; the D gene is possibly TRBD1 (6 bases). CDR1 and CDR2 from the germline V gene are MNHEY and SVGEGT. Trimming stripped 5 bases from V and 7 bases from J, with 18 bases between. The CDR3 extends over 14 amino acids.

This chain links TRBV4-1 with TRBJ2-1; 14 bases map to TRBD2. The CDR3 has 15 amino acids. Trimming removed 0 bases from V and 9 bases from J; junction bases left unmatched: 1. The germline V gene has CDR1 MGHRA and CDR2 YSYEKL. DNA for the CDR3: TGCGCCAGCAGCCAAGAGACTAGCGGGAGGGGTGAGCAGTTCTTC. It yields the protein CASSQETSGRGEQFF.

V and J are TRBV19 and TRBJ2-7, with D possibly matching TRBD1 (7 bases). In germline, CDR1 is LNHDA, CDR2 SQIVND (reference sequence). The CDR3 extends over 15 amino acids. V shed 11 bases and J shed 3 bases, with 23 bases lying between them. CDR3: CASHRTGDRLYEQYF. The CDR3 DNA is TGTGCCTCCCACCGGACGGGGGACAGACTCTACGAGCAGTACTTC.

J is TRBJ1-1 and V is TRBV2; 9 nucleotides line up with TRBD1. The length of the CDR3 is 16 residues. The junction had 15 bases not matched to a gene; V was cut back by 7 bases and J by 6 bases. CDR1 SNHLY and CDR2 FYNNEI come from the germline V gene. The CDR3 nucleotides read TGTGCCAGCACCAAAGATGTCACAGGGGGCTATGCTGAAGCTTTCTTT. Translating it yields CASTKDVTGGYAEAFF. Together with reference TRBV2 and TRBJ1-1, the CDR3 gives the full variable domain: EPEVTQTPSHQVTQMGQEVILRCVPISNHLYFYWYRQILGQKVEFLVSFYNNEISEKSEIFDDQFSVERPDGSNFTLKIRSTKLEDSAMYFCASTKDVTGGYAEAFFGQGTRLTVV.

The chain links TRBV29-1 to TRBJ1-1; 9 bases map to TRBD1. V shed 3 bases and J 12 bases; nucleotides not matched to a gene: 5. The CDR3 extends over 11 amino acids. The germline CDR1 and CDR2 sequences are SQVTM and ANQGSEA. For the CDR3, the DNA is TGCAGCGTTGAGCCGGGACAGGGCCCTTTCTTT. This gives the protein CSVEPGQGPFF.

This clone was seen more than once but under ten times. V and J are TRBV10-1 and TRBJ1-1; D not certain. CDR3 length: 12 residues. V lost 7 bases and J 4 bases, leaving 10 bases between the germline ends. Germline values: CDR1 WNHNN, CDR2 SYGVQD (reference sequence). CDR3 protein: CASNSPSTEAFF. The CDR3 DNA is TGCGCCAGCAATTCTCCTTCCACTGAAGCTTTCTTT.

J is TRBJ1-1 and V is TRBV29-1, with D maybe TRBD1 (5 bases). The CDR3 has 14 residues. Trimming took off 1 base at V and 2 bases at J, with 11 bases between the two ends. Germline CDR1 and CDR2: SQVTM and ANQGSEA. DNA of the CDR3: TGCAGCGTTGAAGTCGGGACTCTAAACACTGAAGCTTTCTTT. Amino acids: CSVEVGTLNTEAFF.

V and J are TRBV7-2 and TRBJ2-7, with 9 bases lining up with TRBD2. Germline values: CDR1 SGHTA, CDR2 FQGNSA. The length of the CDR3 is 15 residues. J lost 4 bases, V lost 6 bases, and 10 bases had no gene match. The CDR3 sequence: CASRNSLLAGYEQYF. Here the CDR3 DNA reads TGTGCCAGCAGAAACTCACTCCTAGCGGGATACGAGCAGTACTTC.

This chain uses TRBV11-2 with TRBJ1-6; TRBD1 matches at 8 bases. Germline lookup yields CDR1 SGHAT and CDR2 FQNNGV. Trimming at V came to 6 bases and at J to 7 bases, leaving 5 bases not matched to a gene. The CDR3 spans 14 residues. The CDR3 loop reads CASSYDRGNSPLHF. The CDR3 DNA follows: TGTGCCAGCAGTTACGACAGGGGCAATTCACCCCTCCACTTT.

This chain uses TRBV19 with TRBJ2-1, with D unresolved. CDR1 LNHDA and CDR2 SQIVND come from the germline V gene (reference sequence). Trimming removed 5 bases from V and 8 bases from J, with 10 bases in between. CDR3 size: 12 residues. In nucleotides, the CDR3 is TGTGCCAGTAGTTTTATACGGGATGAGCAGTTCTTC. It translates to CASSFIRDEQFF.

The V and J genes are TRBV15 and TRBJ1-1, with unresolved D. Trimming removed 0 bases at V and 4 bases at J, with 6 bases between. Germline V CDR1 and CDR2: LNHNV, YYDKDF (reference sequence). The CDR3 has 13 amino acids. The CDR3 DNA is TGTGCCACCAGCAGAGATAGAACCACTGAAGCTTTCTTT. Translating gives CATSRDRTTEAFF.

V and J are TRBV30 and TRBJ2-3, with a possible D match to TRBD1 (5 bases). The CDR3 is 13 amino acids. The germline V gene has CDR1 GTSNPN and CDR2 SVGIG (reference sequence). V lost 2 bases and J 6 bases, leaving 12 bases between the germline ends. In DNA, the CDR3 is TGTGCCTGGAGTTCCCGACAGCCGGATACGCAGTATTTT. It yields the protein CAWSSRQPDTQYF.

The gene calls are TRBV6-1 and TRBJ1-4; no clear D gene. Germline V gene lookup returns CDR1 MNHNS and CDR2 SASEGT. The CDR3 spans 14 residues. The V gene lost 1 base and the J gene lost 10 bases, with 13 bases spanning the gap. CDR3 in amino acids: CASSEEDFVTKLFF. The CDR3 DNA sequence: TGTGCCAGCAGTGAAGAGGACTTCGTCACAAAACTGTTTTTT.

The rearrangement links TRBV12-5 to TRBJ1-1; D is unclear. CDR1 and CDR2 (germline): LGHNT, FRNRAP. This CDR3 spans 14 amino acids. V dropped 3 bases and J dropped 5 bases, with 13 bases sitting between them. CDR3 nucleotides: TGTGCTAGTGGTTTTCGGAGGGTTAGGACTGAAGCTTTCTTT. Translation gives CASGFRRVRTEAFF.

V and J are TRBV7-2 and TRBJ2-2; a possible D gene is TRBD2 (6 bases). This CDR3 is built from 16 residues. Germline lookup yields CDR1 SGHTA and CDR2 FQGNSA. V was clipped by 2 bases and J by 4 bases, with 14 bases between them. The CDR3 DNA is TGTGCCAGCAGCTTACAAGAGGGGCGGGGCACCGGGGAGCTGTTTTTT. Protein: CASSLQEGRGTGELFF.

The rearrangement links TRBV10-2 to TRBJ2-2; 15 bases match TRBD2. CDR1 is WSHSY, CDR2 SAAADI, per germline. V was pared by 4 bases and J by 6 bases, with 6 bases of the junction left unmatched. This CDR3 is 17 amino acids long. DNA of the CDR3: TGCGCCAGCAGTGCGGGACTAGCGGGAGGTCGGGCCGGGGAGCTGTTTTTT. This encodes CASSAGLAGGRAGELFF.